These T cell receptor beta chains were read from a single sample in a study of blood T cell repertoires in COVID-19. The data were produced by immunoSEQ multiplex PCR, yet TCRdb's version contains in-frame clones alone and is incomplete. The sample consists of approximately 200,000 clones, 80% to 90% of them appearing once. Sequencing was done on a sample of peripheral blood. Receptor source: a woman aged 80 or over with COVID-19, enrolled during active disease. Each CDR3 is given with its conserved first and last residue.

v_gene	j_gene	CDR3aa
TRBV28	TRBJ1-2	CASSFGQGIGYTF
TRBV19	TRBJ1-5	CASSRTGTGNQPQHF
TRBV5-1	TRBJ2-2	CASSSGSGVNTGELFF
TRBV25-1	TRBJ1-5	CASSSRGSQPQHF
TRBV10-2	TRBJ2-3	CASSEGQGADTQYF
TRBV30	TRBJ1-5	CAWSELVNQPQHF
TRBV7-2	TRBJ1-2	CASSLVRGRGYTF
TRBV4-1	TRBJ1-1	CASSHLGQKITEAFF
TRBV10-3	TRBJ1-1	CAIRTGRENTEAFF
TRBV7-8	TRBJ2-4	CASSLEQGRTKNIQYF
TRBV2	TRBJ2-2	CASTERAGGTGELFF
TRBV19	TRBJ1-1	CASSTLGLNTEAFF
TRBV6-6	TRBJ1-2	CASSYSPVYGYTF
TRBV19	TRBJ1-5	CASSIPSQGYQPQHF
TRBV2	TRBJ1-1	CASSVVTDGGAFF
TRBV20-1	TRBJ1-1	CSASSTGDTEAFF
TRBV11-3	TRBJ2-1	CASSGAGGRNEQFF
TRBV6-5	TRBJ1-5	CASSFTPDSNQPQHF
TRBV9	TRBJ2-1	CASSVDTSGGHYVGEQFF
TRBV6-5	TRBJ1-1	CASSYGSYFNTEAFF
TRBV28	TRBJ2-4	CASSLGSRRGLAKNIQYF
TRBV6-5	TRBJ1-1	CASSRGLMNTEAFF
TRBV18	TRBJ2-1	CASSQQGKAQFF
TRBV2	TRBJ1-1	CASTIDRGNTEAFF
TRBV30	TRBJ2-1	CAWSWGPYNEQFF
TRBV10-3	TRBJ1-1	CAISAGTGRGLTEAFF
TRBV5-1	TRBJ2-5	CASSFFQGETQYF
TRBV6-1	TRBJ2-2	CASSERTSGATGELFF
TRBV6-5	TRBJ2-5	CASSLTGAPGETQYF
TRBV28	TRBJ1-2	CASRTAGRGTF
TRBV6-5	TRBJ1-3	CASRPTGGSGNTIYF
TRBV7-2	TRBJ1-1	CASSLAGQFQAIAFF
TRBV5-6	TRBJ1-2	CASSSPYQGTNYGYTF
TRBV6-5	TRBJ2-7	CASSYSRQSYEQYF
TRBV7-9	TRBJ2-3	CASSRRELAGDTDTQYF
TRBV9	TRBJ2-5	CASNSGGELQETQYF
TRBV6-1	TRBJ1-2	CASSDSGAYGYTF
TRBV6-5	TRBJ1-2	CASSLDTYGYTF
TRBV9	TRBJ2-5	CASSVGLAGGQETQYF
TRBV28	TRBJ1-5	CASRRSDRRGIRGNQPQHF
TRBV5-1	TRBJ1-6	CASSIGDRQPLHF
TRBV27	TRBJ1-4	CASSRDRPNEKLFF